This T cell receptor (beta chain) was sequenced in a study of blood T cell dynamics during melanoma immunotherapy. Turning to the study itself: Metastatic melanoma patients received first-line pembrolizumab or nivolumab plus ipilimumab.

Trimming took 6 bases from V and 3 from J; bases not matched to a gene: 5. Germline CDR1 SGDLS, CDR2 YYNGEE. The CDR3 is made up of 14 amino acids. Time point meaning: week 3, after first cycle of checkpoint inhibitor. Patients with prior systemic cancer treatment, concomitant immunosuppressants, or other active malignancies were excluded. A fixed DNA input of 300 to 350 ng was used per bulk PBMC sample. Sequencing was performed with immunoSEQ multiplex PCR; in TCRdb, only in-frame clones are kept and a portion is missing. The table shows 7,000 to 10,000 clones, with around 83% occurring only once. This chain links TRBV9 with TRBJ2-1; the match to TRBD1 covers 8 bases. Sequencing was performed on blood, taken from a patient treated with checkpoint blockade. The sequence came from a human donor with melanoma. This CDR3 is CASNRQGIYNEQFF. The CDR3, as DNA: TGTGCCAGCAACAGACAGGGGATCTACAATGAGCAGTTCTTC.